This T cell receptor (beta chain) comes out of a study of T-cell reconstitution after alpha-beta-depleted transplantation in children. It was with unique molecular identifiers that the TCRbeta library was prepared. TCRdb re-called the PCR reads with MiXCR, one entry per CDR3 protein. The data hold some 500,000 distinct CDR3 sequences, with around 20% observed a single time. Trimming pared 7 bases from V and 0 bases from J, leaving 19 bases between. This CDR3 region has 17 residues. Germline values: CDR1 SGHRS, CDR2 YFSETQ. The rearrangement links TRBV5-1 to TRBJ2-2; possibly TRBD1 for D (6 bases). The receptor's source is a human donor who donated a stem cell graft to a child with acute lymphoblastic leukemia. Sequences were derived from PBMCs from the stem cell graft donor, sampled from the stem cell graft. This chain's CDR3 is CASRYFGQLANTGELFF. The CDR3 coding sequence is TGCGCCAGCCGGTATTTTGGACAGCTGGCGAACACCGGGGAGCTGTTTTTT.